These 12 T cell receptor beta chains originate from one sample sequenced in a study of blood T cells in healthy people across ages. Sample-barcoded 5' priming and a J-beta primer mix drove a second PCR of roughly 6 to 12 cycles. TCRdb fed the 5' RACE reads into MiXCR, producing one record per CDR3 protein. The sample includes 380,000 or so distinct CDR3 sequences, 52% seen only once; the top ten take around 53%. The sample taken for sequencing was blood. Receptors originate from a man between 60 and 75 years old in good health.

The chain combines TRBV2 with TRBJ2-2, with 9 nucleotides matching TRBD1. The CDR3 sequence is 14 residues long. Germline V gene sequence: CDR1 SNHLY, CDR2 FYNNEI. The J segment lost 7 bases and the V segment lost 8 bases, leaving 8 bases of the junction unmatched. For the CDR3, the DNA is TGTGCCAGCGGGGACAGGGAAGGGAACGGGGAGCTGTTTTTT. Translated: CASGDREGNGELFF.

The chain joins TRBV24-1 to TRBJ2-1, with D possibly matching TRBD2 (5 bases). The ends were cut back, 0 bases at V and 2 bases at J, with 10 bases in the middle. Germline V gives CDR1 KGHDR, CDR2 SFDVKD. The CDR3 runs 16 residues. CDR3 DNA: TGTGCCACCAGTGATTTGAGTGGGAGTCCCTACAATGAGCAGTTCTTC. Its protein product is CATSDLSGSPYNEQFF.

The chain has TRBV3-1 and TRBJ1-6; D not resolved. Trimming pared 2 bases from V and 12 bases from J, leaving 8 bases between. CDR1 is LGHDT, CDR2 YNNKEL, per germline (reference sequence). CDR3 length equals 12 residues. The CDR3 here is CASSQRSLPLHF. Here the CDR3 DNA reads TGTGCCAGCAGCCAACGTAGTCTACCCCTCCACTTT.

V and J are TRBV20-1 and TRBJ2-1, with D perhaps matching TRBD2 (6 bases). V lost 2 bases to trimming and J lost 9 bases, with 17 bases between them. This CDR3 has 14 residues. Germline CDR1 and CDR2: DFQATT and SNEGSKA (reference sequence). The CDR3: CSARPLAGWGEQFF. The CDR3 DNA sequence: TGCAGTGCTAGACCGTTGGCGGGGTGGGGTGAGCAGTTCTTC.

This clonotype was seen a few times. The chain uses TRBV7-2 and TRBJ2-1; 10 positions match TRBD2. The germline V gene encodes CDR1 SGHTA and CDR2 FQGNSA. V dropped 1 base and J dropped 12; count of bases not matched to a gene: 6. The CDR3 loop spans 14 amino acids. The CDR3 spells CASSLGEGTSVQFF. The CDR3 DNA follows: TGTGCCAGCAGCTTAGGAGAGGGGACTAGCGTGCAGTTCTTC.

This chain uses TRBV6-5 with TRBJ2-3, with D perhaps matching TRBD1 or TRBD2 (6 bases each). This CDR3 spans 18 amino acids. The germline V and J ends were trimmed by 0 bases and 0 bases, with 16 bases remaining between them. CDR1 is MNHEY and CDR2 is SVGAGI in the germline V gene. Here the CDR3 reads CASSYSIAPGASTDTQYF. For the CDR3, the DNA is TGTGCCAGCAGTTACTCGATTGCTCCGGGGGCGAGCACAGATACGCAGTATTTT.

This clonotype was detected only once. It may be a read error: a sequence one base away is much more abundant. The V gene is TRBV2, the J gene TRBJ2-5, with 7 bases that match TRBD2. V lost 7 bases to trimming and J lost 3 bases; unmatched junction nucleotides: 5. The CDR3 sequence is 13 residues long. Germline CDR1 SNHLY, CDR2 FYNNEI. This CDR3 is CASKGAGEETQYF. CDR3 bases: TGTGCCAGCAAAGGGGCGGGGGAAGAGACCCAGTACTTC.

The CDR3 DNA reads as TGCAGTGCTAGAGTTCCCCGCGGGGCCGCCTACGAGCAGTACTTC. Encoded protein: CSARVPRGAAYEQYF. V and J are TRBV20-1 and TRBJ2-7, with TRBD2 as a possible D gene (6 bases). The V gene lost 1 base and the J gene lost 2 bases, with 15 bases spanning the gap. In germline, CDR1 is DFQATT, CDR2 SNEGSKA (reference sequence). This CDR3 comprises 15 residues.

The CDR3 is CSVGTGAFREQYF. The CDR3 nucleotides are TGCAGCGTTGGGACAGGGGCCTTCAGGGAGCAGTACTTC. The rearrangement joins TRBV29-1 to TRBJ2-7, with 9 bases identical to TRBD1. The CDR3 length is 13 residues. After removal of 4 bases from V and 7 bases from J, the junction contained 8 bases not matched to a gene. In germline, CDR1 is SQVTM, CDR2 ANQGSEA.

The chain is built from TRBV27 and TRBJ1-5, with D perhaps TRBD1 (5 bases). V shed 3 bases and J shed 3 bases, with 18 bases lying between them. This CDR3 has 17 residues. CDR1 and CDR2 (germline): MNHEY, SMNVEV (reference sequence). The DNA for the CDR3 is TGTGCCAGCAGTTTTCCGGGGGTCAGGGACCACAATCAGCCCCAGCATTTT. Translation gives CASSFPGVRDHNQPQHF.

This clonotype was found once. The chain is built from TRBV30 and TRBJ2-7; D is ambiguous. CDR3 length equals 11 residues. Germline V gene sequence: CDR1 GTSNPN, CDR2 SVGIG (reference sequence). Trimming stripped 1 base from V and 3 bases from J, with 4 bases between. The CDR3 spells CAWSASYEQYF. CDR3 DNA sequence: TGTGCCTGGAGTGCCAGCTACGAGCAGTACTTC.

A remark on this clonotype: Just one base apart from a much larger clone, this may be a read error. The rearrangement joins TRBV30 to TRBJ1-5; D may be TRBD1 (6 bases). Germline V gene data show CDR1 as GTSNPN and CDR2 as SVGIG (reference sequence). This CDR3 is 13 amino acids long. The CDR3 nucleotides read TGTGCCTGGAGTGGAGGGGACAATCAGCTCCAGCATTTT. Translating it yields CAWSGGDNQLQHF.